This entry is about one T cell receptor (beta chain). Authors' data handling: Using reference gene primer amplification, nucleated cell counts were estimated. Using immunoSEQ multiplex PCR, the repertoire was profiled, and TCRdb retains in-frame clones only, with some absent. V and J calls plus clone size are reproduced from that table; the DNA served to infer D and trimming. In the table there are 490,000 or so clones, around 89% of which are singletons. From germline, CDR1 is MNHEY and CDR2 SVGAGI. The CDR3 covers 15 residues. Trimming pared 2 bases from V and 3 bases from J, leaving 13 bases between. Self-reported history from a screening survey and questionnaire set each donor's cohort. Two negative PCRs, clearance, or symptom resolution were required of recovered Cohort 3 donors. The data belong to a study of blood T cell repertoires in COVID-19. Study-wide context: From T cells, B-cell-depleted T cells, or PBMCs came the material, which was cDNA or gDNA.

The rearrangement links TRBV6-5 to TRBJ1-2, with D unclear. Sequenced: PBMCs or T cells enriched from blood (not recorded which). The source is a woman aged 40 to 50 who had recovered from COVID-19. The CDR3 DNA sequence: TGTGCCAGCAGTTACGATGGGTTGGGAGACTATGGCTACACCTTC. Protein sequence: CASSYDGLGDYGYTF.